The clone carrying this TCR beta chain was detected a few times. What it binds is unknown. Time point noted: blood 2 weeks post-SBRT. Described treatment: 15 Gy SBRT to primary tumor, nephrectomy 4 weeks later. After SBRT, blood was collected at 2 and 4 weeks, plus baseline. The CDR3 runs to 17 residues. The germline V and J ends were trimmed by 3 bases and 1 base, with 15 bases remaining between them. The germline V gene has CDR1 MDHEN and CDR2 SYDVKM. Libraries were prepared by immunoSEQ multiplex PCR; TCRdb keeps only in-frame clonotypes and omits some of them. The profile shows roughly 75,000 clones, 82% of them singletons. This entry is derived from a study of radiation and T cells in renal cell carcinoma. Study-level information: Nephrectomy followed 15 Gy stereotactic body radiation by 4 weeks. Overall study findings and caveats: In blood, top tumor clones expanded by 2 weeks, shrinking by 4.

Source: blood, taken from a patient whose treatment included radiotherapy and nephrectomy. The clonotype was recovered from a man between 60 and 70 years old with renal cell carcinoma. The chain is built from TRBV28 and TRBJ2-2; D gene ambiguous. CDR3 sequence (DNA): TGTGCCAGCAGTTTCCCTGGACGCCGGAGGAACACCGGGGAGCTGTTTTTT. This codes for CASSFPGRRRNTGELFF.